This TCR beta chain came from a study of blood T cell repertoires in COVID-19. The wider study: Researchers got acute and convalescent COVID-19 samples from the United States, Italy and Spain. The cDNA or gDNA used as material had been derived from T cells, B-cell-depleted T cells, or PBMCs.

In the original analysis: Estimated nucleated cell counts came from reference gene primer amplification. This table comes from immunoSEQ multiplex PCR, and its TCRdb copy is limited to in-frame clones, with some not included. The V and J calls and clone size come from that table; D and trimming were worked out from the DNA. The sample includes 140,000 or so clones, roughly 84% of them seen just once. Followed over time, Seattle patients had been enrolled while infection was active. The sequence was obtained from a man aged 25 to 45 with COVID-19, enrolled during active disease. Source material: peripheral blood.

CDR3 loop: CASSYQGGDYGYTF. Written as DNA, the CDR3 is TGTGCCAGCAGTTATCAAGGGGGCGACTATGGCTACACCTTC. The chain is built from TRBV6-6 and TRBJ1-2, with 7 positions matching TRBD1. The CDR3 is made up of 14 amino acids. Trimming removed 3 bases from V and 3 bases from J; junction bases left unmatched: 4. Germline assignment: CDR1 MNHNY and CDR2 SVGAGI (reference sequence).